This TCR beta chain was documented in a study of blood T cells in healthy people across ages. Primers used in a second PCR of about 6 to 11 cycles were a sample-barcoded 5' primer and a J-beta primer mix. TCRdb processed the 5' RACE reads anew with MiXCR; each CDR3 protein has one entry. Among 1,300,000 or so distinct CDR3 sequences listed, approximately 63% were seen once. This clonotype was detected once. The CDR3 consists of 14 residues. Trimming removed 7 bases at V and 3 bases at J, with 15 bases between. Germline V CDR1 and CDR2: MNHNY, SVGAGI (reference sequence). The chain links TRBV6-6 to TRBJ1-1; D may be TRBD1 (5 bases). The clonotype comes from a man aged 18-30 years in good health. Sequencing was done on a sample of blood. CDR3 nucleotide sequence: TGTGCCAGCAAAGACGGAAGGGGTCACACTGAAGCTTTCTTT. Protein: CASKDGRGHTEAFF.